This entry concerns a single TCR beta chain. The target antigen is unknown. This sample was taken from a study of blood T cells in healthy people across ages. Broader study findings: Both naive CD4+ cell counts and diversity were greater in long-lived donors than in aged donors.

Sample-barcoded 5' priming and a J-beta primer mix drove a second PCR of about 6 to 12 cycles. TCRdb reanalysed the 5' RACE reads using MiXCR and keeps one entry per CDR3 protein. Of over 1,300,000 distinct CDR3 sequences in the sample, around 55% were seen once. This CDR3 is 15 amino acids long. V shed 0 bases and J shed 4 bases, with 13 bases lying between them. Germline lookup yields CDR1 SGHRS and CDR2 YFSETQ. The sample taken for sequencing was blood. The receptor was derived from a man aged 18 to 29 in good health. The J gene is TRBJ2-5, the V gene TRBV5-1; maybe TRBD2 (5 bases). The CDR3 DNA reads TGCGCCAGCAGCTTGGCCGGGGATCGGGGAGAGACCCAGTACTTC. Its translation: CASSLAGDRGETQYF.